These 20 T cell receptor beta chains came from one sample sequenced in a study of CD4 T cells in relation to SARS-CoV-2 and coronaviruses. The unexposed donors gave CD4+ T cells in about 2011-2019, prior to COVID-19. Using immunoSEQ multiplex PCR, the repertoire was profiled, and TCRdb retains in-frame clones only, with some absent. Of about 64,000 clones in the sample, 94% were seen once. Source material: naive CD4+ T cells from PBMCs. Subset meaning: naive CD4+ T cells isolated by negative enrichment. These receptors were taken from a human donor in good health.

The chain is built from TRBV7-6 and TRBJ1-2; 7 positions agree with TRBD1. This CDR3 has 14 residues. Germline CDR1 SGHVS, CDR2 FNYEAQ. J gave up 4 bases and V 5 bases, and 7 bases lay outside the gene matches. The CDR3 protein is CASSPSTGSYGYTF. In DNA, the CDR3 is TGTGCCAGCAGCCCCTCGACAGGGTCCTATGGCTACACCTTC.

CDR3 protein: CASSLVRRLVPNEQFF. In DNA form, the CDR3 reads TGTGCCAGCAGCTTGGTACGTCGACTAGTACCCAATGAGCAGTTCTTC. This rearrangement joins TRBV5-6 to TRBJ2-1, with D possibly matching TRBD2 (6 bases). Germline values: CDR1 SGHDT, CDR2 YYEEEE. Trimming left V 0 bases short and J 6 bases short, with 16 bases between. This CDR3 is built from 16 residues.

V is TRBV9 and J is TRBJ2-1; D possibly corresponds to TRBD2 (5 bases). Trimming shortened V by 0 bases and J by 0 bases, and 10 bases separated the two germline ends. The germline V gene has CDR1 SGDLS and CDR2 YYNGEE. The CDR3 extends over 16 amino acids. The CDR3 DNA is TGTGCCAGCAGCGTAGCGGGCGGGCGCTCCTACAATGAGCAGTTCTTC. Amino acids: CASSVAGGRSYNEQFF.

This sequence joins TRBV3-1 (or the pseudogene TRBV3-2) and TRBJ1-5, with 7 bases fitting TRBD1. This CDR3 contains 16 residues. Germline loops: CDR1 LGHDT, CDR2 YNNKEL (reference sequence). V lost 1 base to trimming and J lost 5 bases; unmatched junction nucleotides: 8. The CDR3 bases are TGTGCCAGCAGCCAAGTTCCAGGGGGGGGATATCAGCCCCAGCATTTT. Amino acids: CASSQVPGGGYQPQHF.

The rearrangement links TRBV7-2 to TRBJ2-1; TRBD2 agrees at 13 bases. CDR1 SGHTA and CDR2 FQGNSA come from the germline V gene. This CDR3 contains 16 residues. J was trimmed by 2 bases and V by 5 bases; bases with no gene match: 3. The DNA for the CDR3 is TGTGCCAGCAGCGCCACTAGCGGGAGGGCCTACAATGAGCAGTTCTTC. Amino acids: CASSATSGRAYNEQFF.

The chain combines TRBV28 with TRBJ2-7; D uncertain. Germline-derived CDR1 and CDR2 are MDHEN and SYDVKM. V was cut by 5 bases and J by 4 bases, with 9 bases left in between. This CDR3 is built from 12 residues. The CDR3 region has the DNA TGTGCCAGCAGTGCCTATCGATACGAGCAGTACTTC. This sequence encodes CASSAYRYEQYF.

This chain uses TRBV5-1 with TRBJ1-6; D is uncertain. This CDR3 spans 18 amino acids. In germline, CDR1 is SGHRS, CDR2 YFSETQ. Trimming removed 4 bases at V and 1 base at J, with 18 bases between. The CDR3 loop reads CASSAGPRGGSYNSPLHF. Written as DNA, the CDR3 is TGCGCCAGCAGCGCGGGCCCTCGTGGAGGTTCCTATAATTCACCCCTCCACTTT.

This chain uses TRBV28 with TRBJ1-2, with TRBD1 matching 9 bases. The CDR3 covers 16 residues. The trim removed 6 bases at V and 4 bases at J, leaving 12 bases unmatched. CDR1 is MDHEN, CDR2 SYDVKM, per germline. DNA of the CDR3: TGTGCCAGCAGCCCGGGACAGGGCCCTCTCACCTATGGCTACACCTTC. Translating it yields CASSPGQGPLTYGYTF.

This clone showed up just once. The rearrangement links TRBV5-4 to TRBJ2-1; the match to TRBD2 covers 7 bases. Germline V gene data show CDR1 as SGHNT and CDR2 as YYREEE (reference sequence). V lost 3 bases to trimming and J lost 4 bases; unmatched junction nucleotides: 4. There are 14 residues in the CDR3. CDR3 sequence (DNA): TGTGCCAGCAGCTCCGCGGGGGTTTACAATGAGCAGTTCTTC. As protein: CASSSAGVYNEQFF. Combining the CDR3 with reference TRBV5-4 and TRBJ2-1 gives the whole variable domain ETGVTQSPTHLIKTRGQQVTLRCSSQSGHNTVSWYQQALGQGPQFIFQYYREEENGRGNFPPRFSGLQFPNYSSELNVNALELDDSALYLCASSSAGVYNEQFFGPGTRLTVL.

The V call is TRBV27, the J call TRBJ1-5; perhaps TRBD1 as D (5 bases). Trimming pared 4 bases from V and 0 bases from J, leaving 19 bases between. The CDR3 sequence is 18 residues long. CDR1 and CDR2 from the germline V gene are MNHEY and SMNVEV (reference sequence). CDR3 loop: CASSSTGTAVYSNQPQHF. In DNA form, the CDR3 reads TGTGCCAGCAGTTCAACCGGGACGGCCGTATATAGCAATCAGCCCCAGCATTTT.

The chain recombines TRBV19 with TRBJ2-7, with 7 bases that match TRBD2. Germline V gene data show CDR1 as LNHDA and CDR2 as SQIVND (reference sequence). CDR3 size: 15 residues. V shed 7 bases and J 3 bases; nucleotides not matched to a gene: 12. CDR3 sequence (DNA): TGTGCCAGTACCGTGACTAGCAGGAACGTCTACGAGCAGTACTTC. It is translated as CASTVTSRNVYEQYF.

This chain uses TRBV4-2 with TRBJ2-7; 13 bases fit TRBD2. CDR1 LGHNA and CDR2 YNFKEQ come from the germline V gene. CDR3 size: 16 residues. V dropped 3 bases and J dropped 2; count of bases not matched to a gene: 4. In DNA form, the CDR3 reads TGTGCCAGCAGCCAGCAACTAGCGGGAGGGGCCTACGAGCAGTACTTC. Translated: CASSQQLAGGAYEQYF.

V is TRBV27 and J is TRBJ2-5; 8 bases align to TRBD1. The CDR3 is made up of 17 amino acids. Trimming at V came to 4 bases and at J to 1 base, leaving 11 bases not matched to a gene. The germline V gene has CDR1 MNHEY and CDR2 SMNVEV (reference sequence). DNA of the CDR3: TGTGCCAGCAGTTCCAATGGACTCGGACAGGGCCAAGAGACCCAGTACTTC. This translates into CASSSNGLGQGQETQYF.

V is TRBV28 and J is TRBJ2-7, with 8 positions matching TRBD1. Germline assignment: CDR1 MDHEN and CDR2 SYDVKM. The CDR3 has 14 amino acids. V lost 5 bases and J lost 5; bases outside the gene matches: 8. CDR3 sequence reads: CASSTRTGRHEQYF. In DNA, the CDR3 is TGTGCCAGCAGTACGAGGACAGGGAGACACGAGCAGTACTTC.

This clone was seen just once. V gene TRBV3-1 (or the pseudogene TRBV3-2) combines with J gene TRBJ1-1; D remains unclear. This CDR3 has 14 amino acids. Germline CDR1 and CDR2: LGHDT and YNNKEL (reference sequence). Trimming pared 0 bases from V and 1 base from J, leaving 6 bases between. Written as DNA, the CDR3 is TGTGCCAGCAGCCAAGAGGGCCGGAACACTGAAGCTTTCTTT. Translating it yields CASSQEGRNTEAFF.

This chain connects TRBV27 to TRBJ2-6; TRBD2 is a possible D gene (5 bases). Germline CDR1 MNHEY, CDR2 SMNVEV (reference sequence). The V end was cut by 6 bases, the J end by 2 bases, with 11 bases between. This CDR3 contains 15 residues. The CDR3 nucleotides read TGTGCCAGCAGCTCTCGAGGGACTGGGGCCAACGTCCTGACTTTC. Protein: CASSSRGTGANVLTF.

This sequence joins TRBV19 and TRBJ1-5; TRBD1 agrees at 8 bases. Losses at the gene ends were 3 bases for V and 4 bases for J; bases not matched to a gene: 5. The CDR3 runs to 15 residues. Germline assignment: CDR1 LNHDA and CDR2 SQIVND (reference sequence). CDR3 amino acids: CASSMPRQGNQPQHF. The CDR3, as DNA: TGTGCCAGTAGTATGCCCCGACAGGGGAATCAGCCCCAGCATTTT.

This chain joins TRBV7-8 and TRBJ2-1; 9 nucleotides match TRBD1. Germline values: CDR1 SGHVS, CDR2 FQNEAQ. With 1 base clipped from V and 0 bases from J, the junction kept 4 bases outside the gene matches. This CDR3 region has 17 residues. CDR3 DNA: TGTGCCAGCAGCTTAGTAGGGACAGGGAGCTCCTACAATGAGCAGTTCTTC. It translates to CASSLVGTGSSYNEQFF. The entire variable domain, with the rest obtained from reference TRBV7-8 and TRBJ2-1, is as follows: GAGVSQSPRYKVAKRGQDVALRCDPISGHVSLFWYQQALGQGPEFLTYFQNEAQLDKSGLPSDRFFAERPEGSVSTLKIQRTQQEDSAVYLCASSLVGTGSSYNEQFFGPGTRLTVL.

The rearrangement links TRBV6-1 to TRBJ2-7, with 10 bases matching TRBD2. Germline lookup yields CDR1 MNHNS and CDR2 SASEGT. This CDR3 has 16 amino acids. The V gene end was trimmed by 2 bases and the J gene end by 1 base; junction bases not matched to a gene: 5. As DNA, the CDR3 is TGTGCCAGCAGTGAAACGACTAGCGGGCAGTCCTACGAGCAGTACTTC. Protein: CASSETTSGQSYEQYF.

The chain has TRBV9 and TRBJ2-3; tentative D call: TRBD2 (6 bases). This CDR3 comprises 16 residues. The germline V and J ends were trimmed by 1 base and 0 bases, with 12 bases remaining between them. Germline V gene data show CDR1 as SGDLS and CDR2 as YYNGEE. CDR3 amino acids: CASSVRGGTSTDTQYF. The CDR3 DNA reads TGTGCCAGCAGCGTACGGGGCGGGACTAGCACAGATACGCAGTATTTT.